What follows are 3 T cell receptor beta chains derived from one specimen sequenced in a study of tumor-infiltrating lymphocytes in primary liver carcinoma. Germline DNA was also extracted, and blood RNA derived from unsorted whole blood. The researchers produced TCR beta cDNA from roughly 500 ng total RNA with a constant-region primer. Slightly modified ARM-PCR, run as three nested multiplex PCR rounds, produced the TCR beta libraries. Primers for the first two PCR rounds were TRBV1-TRBV30 forward primers and a C-beta reverse primer (roughly 9 cycles per round). Using its own MiXCR run on the multiplex PCR reads, TCRdb lists one record per CDR3 protein. The table has a few hundred thousand distinct CDR3 sequences, roughly three fifths seen once. Material: peripheral blood. Receptors were obtained from a woman in her 30s with primary liver carcinoma and hepatitis B virus infection.

The chain recombines TRBV6-2 or TRBV6-3 with TRBJ2-7, with D uncertain. V was trimmed by 7 bases and J by 0 bases, leaving 19 bases between them. The germline V gene has CDR1 MNHEY and CDR2 SVGEGT. CDR3 length: 16 residues. This CDR3 reads CASNDYPRTDSYEQYF. CDR3 in DNA: TGTGCCAGCAACGATTATCCTAGGACGGACTCCTACGAGCAGTACTTC.

This clonotype was detected once. The chain combines TRBV6-2 or TRBV6-3 with TRBJ2-2; a weak D match, TRBD2 (6 bases). Per germline, CDR1 MNHEY and CDR2 SVGEGT. The CDR3 has 16 amino acids. Trimming took 4 bases from V and 8 from J, leaving 20 bases between them. The CDR3 loop is CASSFQSPGVGGELFF. CDR3 DNA sequence: TGTGCCAGCAGTTTCCAGTCCCCGGGAGTCGGGGGGGAGCTGTTTTTT.

This clonotype was detected ten times or more. The chain uses TRBV4-3 and TRBJ2-1, with D maybe TRBD1 (6 bases). The V end was cut by 0 bases, the J end by 0 bases, with 12 bases between. The CDR3 runs to 17 residues. Germline CDR1 and CDR2: LGHNA and YSLEER. CDR3 sequence: CASSQEPGRGSYNEQFF. CDR3 coding DNA: TGCGCCAGCAGCCAAGAGCCGGGCAGGGGCTCCTACAATGAGCAGTTCTTC.